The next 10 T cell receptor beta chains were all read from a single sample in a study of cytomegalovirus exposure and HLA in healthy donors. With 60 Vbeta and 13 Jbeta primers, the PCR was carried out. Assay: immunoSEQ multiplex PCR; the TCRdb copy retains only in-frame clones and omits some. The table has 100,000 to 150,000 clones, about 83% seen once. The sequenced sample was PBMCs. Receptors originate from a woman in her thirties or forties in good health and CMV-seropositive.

The CDR3: CAWRPRTAYGYTF. The CDR3 DNA reads as TGTGCCTGGCGCCCAAGGACAGCTTATGGCTACACCTTC. V gene TRBV30 combines with J gene TRBJ1-2; D possibly corresponds to TRBD1 (6 bases). Germline assignment: CDR1 GTSNPN and CDR2 SVGIG (reference sequence). CDR3 length: 13 amino acids. With 5 bases removed from V and 5 bases from J, the gap between germline ends came to 15 bases.

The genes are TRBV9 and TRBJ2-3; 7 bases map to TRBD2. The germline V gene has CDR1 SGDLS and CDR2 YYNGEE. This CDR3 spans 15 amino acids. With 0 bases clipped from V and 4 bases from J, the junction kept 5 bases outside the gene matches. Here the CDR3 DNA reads TGTGCCAGCAGCGTAGGTGCGGGGAGGGCAGATACGCAGTATTTT. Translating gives CASSVGAGRADTQYF.

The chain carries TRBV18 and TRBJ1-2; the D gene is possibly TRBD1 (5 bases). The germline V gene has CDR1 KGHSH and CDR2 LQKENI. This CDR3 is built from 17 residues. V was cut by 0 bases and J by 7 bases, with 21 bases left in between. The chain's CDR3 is CASSPPQGYGLSCGYTF. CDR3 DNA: TGTGCCAGCTCACCACCGCAGGGTTACGGCCTATCATGTGGCTACACCTTC.

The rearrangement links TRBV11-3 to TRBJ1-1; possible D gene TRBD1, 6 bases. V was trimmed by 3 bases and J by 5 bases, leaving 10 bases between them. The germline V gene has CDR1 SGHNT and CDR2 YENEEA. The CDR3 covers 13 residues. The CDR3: CASSFRGYTEAFF. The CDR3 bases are TGTGCCAGCAGCTTCAGGGGTTATACTGAAGCTTTCTTT.

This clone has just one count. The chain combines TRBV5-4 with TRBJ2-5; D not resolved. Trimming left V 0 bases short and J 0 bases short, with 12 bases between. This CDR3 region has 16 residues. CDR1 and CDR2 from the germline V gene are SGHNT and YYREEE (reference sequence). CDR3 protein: CASSLAHASNQETQYF. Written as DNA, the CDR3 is TGTGCCAGCAGCTTGGCGCACGCGAGTAACCAAGAGACCCAGTACTTC.

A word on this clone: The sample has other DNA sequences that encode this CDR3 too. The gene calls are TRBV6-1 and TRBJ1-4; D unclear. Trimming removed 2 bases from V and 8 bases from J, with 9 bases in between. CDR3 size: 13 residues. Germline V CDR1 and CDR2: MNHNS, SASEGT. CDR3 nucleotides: TGTGCCAGCAGTGAATCCGAGCTGGAAAAACTGTTTTTT. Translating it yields CASSESELEKLFF.

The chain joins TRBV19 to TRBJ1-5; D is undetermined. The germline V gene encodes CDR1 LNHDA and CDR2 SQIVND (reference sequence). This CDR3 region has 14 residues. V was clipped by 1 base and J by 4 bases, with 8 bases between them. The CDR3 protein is CASSIGAGNQPQHF. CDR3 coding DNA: TGTGCCAGTAGTATAGGGGCAGGTAATCAGCCCCAGCATTTT.

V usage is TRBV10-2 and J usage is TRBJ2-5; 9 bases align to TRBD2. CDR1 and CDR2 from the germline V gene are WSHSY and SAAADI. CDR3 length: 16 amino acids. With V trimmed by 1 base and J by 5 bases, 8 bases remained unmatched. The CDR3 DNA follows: TGCGCCAGCAGTGAGTGGCTAGCGGGACTCTCGGAGACCCAGTACTTC. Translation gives CASSEWLAGLSETQYF.

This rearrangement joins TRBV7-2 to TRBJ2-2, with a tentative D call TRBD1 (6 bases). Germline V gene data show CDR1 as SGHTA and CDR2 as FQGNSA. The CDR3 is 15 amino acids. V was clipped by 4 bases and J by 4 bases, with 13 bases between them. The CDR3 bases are TGTGCCAGCAGCTCACAGGGTGCAGTCACCGGGGAGCTGTTTTTT. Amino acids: CASSSQGAVTGELFF.

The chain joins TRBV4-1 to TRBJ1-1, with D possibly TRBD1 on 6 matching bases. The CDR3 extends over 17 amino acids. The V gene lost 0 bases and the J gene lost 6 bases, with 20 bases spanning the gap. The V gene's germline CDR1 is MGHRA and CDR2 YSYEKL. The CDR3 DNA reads TGCGCCAGCAGCCAAGATTCACGGGGGGCACAAGTCCCTGAAGCTTTCTTT. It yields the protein CASSQDSRGAQVPEAFF.